A selection of T cell receptor beta chains follows, all from one sample in a study of T cell changes during pregnancy in multiple sclerosis. Data came from immunoSEQ multiplex PCR; TCRdb stores just in-frame clones and leaves some out. The sample lists 65,000 to 70,000 clones, approximately 92% seen once, with roughly 2% in the top ten. The sample consisted of peripheral blood, taken in the third trimester of pregnancy. Source of these receptors: a female donor in good health, enrolled as a control in a pregnancy study. Each CDR3 is given with its conserved first and last residue. D genes are given only for firm matches. Clone size is given for some rows only: seen once, a few or many times, or a class if the clone is expanded.

D: TRBD1; J: TRBJ2-7; size: -; V: TRBV18; CDR3: CASSPGQGPSYEQYF; DNA: TGTGCCAGCTCGCCCGGACAGGGACCCTCCTACGAGCAGTACTTC
D: TRBD2; J: TRBJ2-7; size: once; V: TRBV27; CDR3: CASTLGGEQYF; DNA: TGTGCCAGCACCCTGGGGGGGGAGCAGTACTTC
D: TRBD2; J: TRBJ2-3; size: -; V: TRBV27; CDR3: CASTTGTSGTDTQYF; DNA: TGTGCCAGCACCACCGGGACTAGCGGCACAGATACGCAGTATTTT
D: TRBD1; J: TRBJ2-7; size: -; V: TRBV27; CDR3: CASSLKQGAYYEQYF; DNA: TGTGCCAGCAGTTTAAAACAGGGGGCTTACTACGAGCAGTACTTC
D: -; J: TRBJ1-2; size: -; V: TRBV5-6; CDR3: CASSSVGRSYGYTF; DNA: TGTGCCAGTAGTTCTGTCGGGAGGAGCTATGGCTACACCTTC
D: -; J: TRBJ2-2; size: -; V: TRBV5-1; CDR3: CASSLALYQGRELFF; DNA: TGCGCCAGCAGCTTGGCTCTTTATCAGGGCAGGGAGCTGTTTTTT
D: -; J: TRBJ1-2; size: once; V: TRBV27; CDR3: CASRPLGGNGYTF; DNA: TGTGCCAGCAGACCCCTTGGGGGGAATGGCTACACCTTC
D: -; J: TRBJ1-2; size: -; V: TRBV7-9; CDR3: CASSLGDYYGYTF; DNA: TGTGCCAGCAGCTTGGGGGACTACTATGGCTACACCTTC
D: -; J: TRBJ2-3; size: -; V: TRBV10-2; CDR3: CASSEGRRYTDTQYF; DNA: TGCGCCAGCAGTGAGGGAAGGCGGTACACAGATACGCAGTATTTT
D: -; J: TRBJ2-1; size: -; V: TRBV5-1; CDR3: CASSLWLTEGNEQFF; DNA: TGCGCCAGCAGCTTATGGTTAACGGAGGGCAATGAGCAGTTCTTC
D: TRBD1; J: TRBJ2-7; size: -; V: TRBV19; CDR3: CASSIDHDRVGEQYF; DNA: TGTGCCAGTAGTATAGACCACGACAGGGTTGGGGAGCAGTACTTC